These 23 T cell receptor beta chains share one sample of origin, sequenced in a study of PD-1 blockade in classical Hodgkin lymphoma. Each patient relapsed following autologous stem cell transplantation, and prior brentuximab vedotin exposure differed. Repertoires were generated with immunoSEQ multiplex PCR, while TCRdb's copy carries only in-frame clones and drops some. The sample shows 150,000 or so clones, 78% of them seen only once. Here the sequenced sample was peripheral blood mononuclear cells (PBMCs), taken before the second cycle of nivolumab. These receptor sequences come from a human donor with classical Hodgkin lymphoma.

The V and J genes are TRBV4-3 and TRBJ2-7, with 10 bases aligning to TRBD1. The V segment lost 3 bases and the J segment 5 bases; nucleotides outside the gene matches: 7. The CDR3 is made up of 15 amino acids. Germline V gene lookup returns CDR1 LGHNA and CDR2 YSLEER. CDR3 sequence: CASSHVRDRGDEQYF. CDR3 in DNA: TGCGCCAGCAGCCACGTCCGGGACAGGGGCGACGAGCAGTACTTC.

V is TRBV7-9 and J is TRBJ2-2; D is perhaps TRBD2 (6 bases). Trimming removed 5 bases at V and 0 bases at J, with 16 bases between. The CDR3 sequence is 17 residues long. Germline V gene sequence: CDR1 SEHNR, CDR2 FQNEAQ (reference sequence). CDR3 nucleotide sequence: TGTGCCAGCAGCGACCCCGGTAGCGGAACGAACACCGGGGAGCTGTTTTTT. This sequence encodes CASSDPGSGTNTGELFF.

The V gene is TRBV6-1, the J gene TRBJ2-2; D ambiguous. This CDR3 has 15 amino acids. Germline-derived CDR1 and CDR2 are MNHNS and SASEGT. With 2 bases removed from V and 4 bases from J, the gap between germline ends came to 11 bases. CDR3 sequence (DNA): TGTGCCAGCAGTGAACCGGGCGAAGGCACCGGGGAGCTGTTTTTT. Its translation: CASSEPGEGTGELFF.

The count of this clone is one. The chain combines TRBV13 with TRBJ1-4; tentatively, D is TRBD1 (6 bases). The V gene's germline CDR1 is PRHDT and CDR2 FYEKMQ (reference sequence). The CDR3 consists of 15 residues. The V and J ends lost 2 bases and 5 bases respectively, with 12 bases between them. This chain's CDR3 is CASSLQGNLNEKLFF. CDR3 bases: TGTGCCAGCAGCTTACAGGGGAATCTCAATGAAAAACTGTTTTTT.

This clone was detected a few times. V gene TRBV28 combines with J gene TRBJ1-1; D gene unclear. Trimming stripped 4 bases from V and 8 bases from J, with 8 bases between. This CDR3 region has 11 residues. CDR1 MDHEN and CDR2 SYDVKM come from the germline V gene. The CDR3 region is CASSSTHEAFF. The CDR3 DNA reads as TGTGCCAGCAGTTCAACCCACGAAGCTTTCTTT.

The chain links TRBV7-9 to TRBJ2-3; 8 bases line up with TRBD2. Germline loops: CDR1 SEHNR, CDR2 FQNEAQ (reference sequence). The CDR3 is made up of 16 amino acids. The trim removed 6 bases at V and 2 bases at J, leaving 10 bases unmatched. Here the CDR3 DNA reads TGTGCCAGCAGAGCCGGGACTAGTACCTACACAGATACGCAGTATTTT. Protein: CASRAGTSTYTDTQYF. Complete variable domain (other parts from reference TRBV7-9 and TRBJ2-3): DTGVSQNPRHKITKRGQNVTFRCDPISEHNRLYWYRQTLGQGPEFLTYFQNEAQLEKSRLLSDRFSAERPKGSFSTLEIQRTEQGDSAMYLCASRAGTSTYTDTQYFGPGTRLTVL.

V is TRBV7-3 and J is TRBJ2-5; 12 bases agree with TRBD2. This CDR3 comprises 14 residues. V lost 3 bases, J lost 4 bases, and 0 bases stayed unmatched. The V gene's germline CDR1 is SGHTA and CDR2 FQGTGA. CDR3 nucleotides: TGTGCCAGCAGCTTGGGACTAGCGGGAGAGACCCAGTACTTC. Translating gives CASSLGLAGETQYF.

The CDR3 reads CAISEAGGAGGANVLTF. CDR3 DNA: TGTGCCATCAGTGAGGCGGGTGGGGCTGGTGGGGCCAACGTCCTGACTTTC. The J gene is TRBJ2-6, the V gene TRBV10-3; D may match TRBD1 or TRBD2 (5 bases each). The V gene lost 2 bases and the J gene lost 3 bases, with 14 bases spanning the gap. Germline CDR1 and CDR2: ENHRY and SYGVKD. CDR3 length: 17 amino acids.

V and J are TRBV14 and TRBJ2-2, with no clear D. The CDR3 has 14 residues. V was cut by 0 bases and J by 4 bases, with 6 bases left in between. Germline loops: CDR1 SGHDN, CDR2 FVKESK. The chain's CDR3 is CASSQDWSTGELFF. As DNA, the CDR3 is TGTGCCAGCAGCCAAGATTGGAGCACCGGGGAGCTGTTTTTT.

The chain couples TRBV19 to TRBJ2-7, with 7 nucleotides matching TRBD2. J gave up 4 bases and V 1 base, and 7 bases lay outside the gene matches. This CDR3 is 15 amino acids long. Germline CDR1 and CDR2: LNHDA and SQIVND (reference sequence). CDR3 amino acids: CASSIGVSGQYEQYF. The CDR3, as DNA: TGTGCCAGTAGTATAGGCGTTAGCGGGCAATACGAGCAGTACTTC.

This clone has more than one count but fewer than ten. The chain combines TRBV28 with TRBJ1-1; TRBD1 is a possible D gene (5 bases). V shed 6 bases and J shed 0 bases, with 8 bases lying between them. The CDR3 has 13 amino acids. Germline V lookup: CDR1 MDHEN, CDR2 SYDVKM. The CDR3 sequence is CASRGVMNTEAFF. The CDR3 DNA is TGTGCCAGCAGAGGGGTTATGAACACTGAAGCTTTCTTT.

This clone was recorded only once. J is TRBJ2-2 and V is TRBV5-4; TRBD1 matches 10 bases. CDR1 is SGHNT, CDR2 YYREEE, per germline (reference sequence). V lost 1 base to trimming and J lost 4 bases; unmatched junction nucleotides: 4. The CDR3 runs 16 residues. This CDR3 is CASSLPRDRGTGELFF. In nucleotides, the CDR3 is TGTGCCAGCAGCTTGCCCCGGGACAGGGGCACCGGGGAGCTGTTTTTT.

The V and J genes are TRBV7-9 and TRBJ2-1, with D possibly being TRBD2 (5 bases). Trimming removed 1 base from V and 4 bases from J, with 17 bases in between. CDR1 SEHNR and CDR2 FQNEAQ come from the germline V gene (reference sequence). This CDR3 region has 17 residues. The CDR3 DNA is TGTGCCAGCAGCTTAGTACGGGGAGCTAGTTTTTACAATGAGCAGTTCTTC. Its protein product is CASSLVRGASFYNEQFF.

This CDR3 reads CASSGTGFTEAFF. The CDR3 nucleotides read TGTGCCAGCTCAGGGACAGGGTTTACTGAAGCTTTCTTT. The rearrangement uses TRBV18 and TRBJ1-1; 9 bases agree with TRBD1. The junction had 3 bases not matched to a gene; V was cut back by 5 bases and J by 5 bases. The CDR3 runs 13 residues. CDR1 and CDR2 from the germline V gene are KGHSH and LQKENI.

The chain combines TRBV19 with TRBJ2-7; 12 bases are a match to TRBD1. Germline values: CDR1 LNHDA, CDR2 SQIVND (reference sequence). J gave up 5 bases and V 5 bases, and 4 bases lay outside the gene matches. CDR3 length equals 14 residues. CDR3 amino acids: CASSYGTGGDEQYF. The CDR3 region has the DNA TGTGCCAGTAGTTACGGGACAGGGGGCGACGAGCAGTACTTC. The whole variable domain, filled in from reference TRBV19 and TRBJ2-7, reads DGGITQSPKYLFRKEGQNVTLSCEQNLNHDAMYWYRQDPGQGLRLIYYSQIVNDFQKGDIAEGYSVSREKKESFPLTVTSAQKNPTAFYLCASSYGTGGDEQYFGPGTRLTVT.

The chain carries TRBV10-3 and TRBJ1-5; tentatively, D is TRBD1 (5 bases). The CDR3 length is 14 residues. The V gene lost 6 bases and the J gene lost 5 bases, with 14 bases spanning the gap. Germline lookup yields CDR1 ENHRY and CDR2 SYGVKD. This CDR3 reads CAIRPGSGDQPQHF. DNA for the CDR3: TGTGCCATCAGACCAGGGTCTGGCGATCAGCCCCAGCATTTT.

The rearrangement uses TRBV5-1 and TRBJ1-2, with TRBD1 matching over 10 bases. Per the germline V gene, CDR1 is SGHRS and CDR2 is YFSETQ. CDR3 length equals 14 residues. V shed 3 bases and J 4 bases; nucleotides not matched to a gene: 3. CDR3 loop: CASSSGQGSYGYTF. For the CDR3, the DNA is TGCGCCAGCAGCTCGGGACAGGGGTCCTATGGCTACACCTTC.

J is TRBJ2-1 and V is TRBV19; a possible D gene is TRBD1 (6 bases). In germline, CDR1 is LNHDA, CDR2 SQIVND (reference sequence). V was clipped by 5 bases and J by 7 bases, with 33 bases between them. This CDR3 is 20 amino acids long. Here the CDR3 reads CASSGPTGRRGDRTRNEQFF. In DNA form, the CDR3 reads TGTGCCAGTAGTGGGCCGACAGGCCGAAGGGGCGACCGAACGAGGAATGAGCAGTTCTTC.

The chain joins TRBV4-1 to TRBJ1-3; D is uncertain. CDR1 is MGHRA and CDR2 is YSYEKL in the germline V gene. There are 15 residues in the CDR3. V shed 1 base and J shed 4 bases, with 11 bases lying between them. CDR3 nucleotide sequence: TGCGCCAGCAGCCAAGGAAGGGCAAGCGGAAACACCATATATTTT. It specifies CASSQGRASGNTIYF.

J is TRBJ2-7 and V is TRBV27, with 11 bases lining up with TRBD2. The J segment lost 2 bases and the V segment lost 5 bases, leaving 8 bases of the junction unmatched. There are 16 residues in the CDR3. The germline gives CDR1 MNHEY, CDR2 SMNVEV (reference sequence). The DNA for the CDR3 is TGTGCCAGCAGTCCCTGGACTAGCGGGCGCCCCTACGAGCAGTACTTC. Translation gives CASSPWTSGRPYEQYF.

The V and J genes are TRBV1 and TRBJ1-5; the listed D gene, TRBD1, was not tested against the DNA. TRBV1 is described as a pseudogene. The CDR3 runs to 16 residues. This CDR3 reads CTSSQDVGQGCQPQHF. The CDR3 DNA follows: TGCACCAGCAGCCAAGACGTGGGACAGGGGTGCCAGCCCCAGCATTTT.

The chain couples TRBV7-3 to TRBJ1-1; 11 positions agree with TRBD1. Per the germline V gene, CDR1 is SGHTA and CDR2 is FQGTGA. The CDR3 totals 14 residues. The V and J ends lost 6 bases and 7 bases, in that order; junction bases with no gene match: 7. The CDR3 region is CASRSDRGQGEAFF. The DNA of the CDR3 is TGTGCCAGCAGGTCGGACAGGGGGCAGGGTGAAGCTTTCTTT.

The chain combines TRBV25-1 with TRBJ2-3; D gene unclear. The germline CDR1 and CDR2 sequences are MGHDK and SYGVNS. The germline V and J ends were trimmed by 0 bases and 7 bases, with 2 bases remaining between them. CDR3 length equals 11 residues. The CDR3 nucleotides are TGTGCCAGCAGTGAATATCATACGCAGTATTTT. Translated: CASSEYHTQYF.